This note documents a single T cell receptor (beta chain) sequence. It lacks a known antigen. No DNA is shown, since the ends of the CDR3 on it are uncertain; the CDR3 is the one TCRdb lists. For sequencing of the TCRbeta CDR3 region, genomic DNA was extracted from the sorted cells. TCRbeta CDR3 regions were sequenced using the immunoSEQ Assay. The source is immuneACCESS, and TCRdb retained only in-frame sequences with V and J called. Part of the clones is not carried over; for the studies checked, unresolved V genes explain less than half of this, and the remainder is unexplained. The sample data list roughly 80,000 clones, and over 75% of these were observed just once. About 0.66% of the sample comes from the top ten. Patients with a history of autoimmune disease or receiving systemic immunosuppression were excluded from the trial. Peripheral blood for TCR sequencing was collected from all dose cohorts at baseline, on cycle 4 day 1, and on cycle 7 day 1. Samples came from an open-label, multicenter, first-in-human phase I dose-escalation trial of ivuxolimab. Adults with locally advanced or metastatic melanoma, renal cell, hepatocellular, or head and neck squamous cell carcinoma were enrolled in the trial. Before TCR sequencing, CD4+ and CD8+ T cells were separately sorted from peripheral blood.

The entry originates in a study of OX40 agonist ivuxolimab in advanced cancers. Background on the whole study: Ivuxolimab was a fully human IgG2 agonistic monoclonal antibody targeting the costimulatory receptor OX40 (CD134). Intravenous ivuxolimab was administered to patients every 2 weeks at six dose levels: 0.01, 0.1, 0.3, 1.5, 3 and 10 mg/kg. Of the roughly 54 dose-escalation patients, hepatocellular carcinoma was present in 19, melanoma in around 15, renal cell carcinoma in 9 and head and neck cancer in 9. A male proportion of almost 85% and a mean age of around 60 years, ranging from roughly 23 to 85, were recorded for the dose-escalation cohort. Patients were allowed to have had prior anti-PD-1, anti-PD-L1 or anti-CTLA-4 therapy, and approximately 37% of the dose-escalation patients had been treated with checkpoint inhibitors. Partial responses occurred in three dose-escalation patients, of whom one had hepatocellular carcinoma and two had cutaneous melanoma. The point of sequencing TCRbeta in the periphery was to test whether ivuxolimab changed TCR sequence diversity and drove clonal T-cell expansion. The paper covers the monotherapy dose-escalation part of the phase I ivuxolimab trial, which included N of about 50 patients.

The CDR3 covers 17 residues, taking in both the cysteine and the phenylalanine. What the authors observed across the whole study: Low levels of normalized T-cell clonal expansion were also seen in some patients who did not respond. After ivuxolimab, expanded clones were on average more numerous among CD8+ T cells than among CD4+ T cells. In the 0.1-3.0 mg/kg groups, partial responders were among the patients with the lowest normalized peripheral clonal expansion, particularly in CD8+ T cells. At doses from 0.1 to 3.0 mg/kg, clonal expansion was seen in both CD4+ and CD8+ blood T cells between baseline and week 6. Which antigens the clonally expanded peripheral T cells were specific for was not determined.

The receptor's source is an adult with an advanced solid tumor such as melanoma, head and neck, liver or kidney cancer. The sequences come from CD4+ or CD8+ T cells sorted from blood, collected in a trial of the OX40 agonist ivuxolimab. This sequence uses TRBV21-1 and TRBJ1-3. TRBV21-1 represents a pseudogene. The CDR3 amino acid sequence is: CASSKVRYGCSGNTIYF.